The TCR beta chain described here comes from a study of blood T cell repertoires in COVID-19. On the study more broadly: Sources were T cells, B-cell-depleted T cells, or PBMCs; the material itself was cDNA or gDNA.

Looked up from germline, CDR1 is LGHNA and CDR2 is YSLEER. V shed 0 bases and J shed 1 base, with 9 bases lying between them. The CDR3 runs to 15 residues. Original analysis: Nucleated cell counts were estimated from reference gene primer amplification. Sequencing was performed with immunoSEQ multiplex PCR; in TCRdb, only in-frame clones are kept and a portion is missing. D and trimming were read from the DNA, whereas the V and J calls and clone size are those reported in that table. The table lists about 120,000 clones, more than 80% of them singletons. The chain employs TRBV4-3 and TRBJ1-2; D unclear. The TCR sequence derives from a man between 40 and 49 years old with acute or convalescent COVID-19. Sequenced: peripheral blood. The CDR3 DNA is TGCGCCAGCAGCCAAGATGGAGGCTTTAACTATGGCTACACCTTC. Its translation is CASSQDGGFNYGYTF.